This is a list of T cell receptor beta chains from one sample in a study of T cell changes during pregnancy in multiple sclerosis. The data were produced by immunoSEQ multiplex PCR, yet TCRdb's version contains in-frame clones alone and is incomplete. The data hold about 40,000 clones, with about 90% observed a single time. The sample consisted of CD4+ T cells from peripheral blood mononuclear cells, taken in the third trimester of pregnancy. The receptors here all came from a female donor with multiple sclerosis, enrolled in a pregnancy study. Both conserved end residues are part of each CDR3. A D gene is named only where the DNA matches it firmly. Clone size is stated in some rows and not others, as once, few, many or a class when expanded.

TRBV11-2	TRBJ1-1	-	TRBD1	TGTGCCAGCAGCTTAGATCCGAGAGACAGGGGGTTTATTACTGAAGCTTTCTTT	CASSLDPRDRGFITEAFF
TRBV19	TRBJ1-1	-	-	TGTGCCAGTACCCCACAGGTAAACACTGAAGCTTTCTTT	CASTPQVNTEAFF
TRBV6-4	TRBJ2-3	-	-	TGTGCCAGCAGTGACTCGGTTGGGGCGATAGATACGCAGTATTTT	CASSDSVGAIDTQYF
TRBV6-1	TRBJ1-3	-	-	TGTGCCAGCAGTGGCGCGAGCTCTGGAAACACCATATATTTT	CASSGASSGNTIYF
TRBV5-4	TRBJ2-7	-	-	TGTGCCAGCAGCTTCCCTAGCTCCTACGAGCAGTACTTC	CASSFPSSYEQYF
TRBV4-1	TRBJ2-5	-	TRBD2	TGCGCCAGCAGCCAGGGGCCATTAGCGGGAGGGGAGACCCAGTACTTC	CASSQGPLAGGETQYF
TRBV5-5	TRBJ1-3	-	-	TGTGCCAGCAGCTTGGGCGGGGGCGATCCAGGAAACACCATATATTTT	CASSLGGGDPGNTIYF
TRBV2	TRBJ2-7	-	-	TGTGCCAGCTCCGTCCTCTCCTACGAGCAGTACTTC	CASSVLSYEQYF
TRBV2	TRBJ2-3	-	TRBD2	TGTGCCAGCAGTGAAAGGGGTCTAGCGGGAGGGCTGTTCTCAGGTACGCAGTATTTT	CASSERGLAGGLFSGTQYF
TRBV6-6	TRBJ2-5	-	-	TGTGCCAGCAGTTCCCAGGGTTTGGTAGAGACCCAGTACTTC	CASSSQGLVETQYF
TRBV6-1	TRBJ2-5	-	-	TGTGCCAGCAGTGACGGTAGCGGAGTTACCCAGTACTTC	CASSDGSGVTQYF
TRBV6-5	TRBJ2-7	-	-	TGTGCCAGCAGTTACGGAGTTACCTACGAGCAGTACTTC	CASSYGVTYEQYF
TRBV27	TRBJ1-1	-	-	TGTGCCAGCAGTTTGGCAGGGAACACTGAAGCTTTCTTT	CASSLAGNTEAFF
TRBV6-5	TRBJ2-7	-	TRBD1	TGTGCCAGCAGGAGCCCGGGACAGGGGCAGGAGCAGTACTTC	CASRSPGQGQEQYF
TRBV30	TRBJ2-4	-	TRBD1	TGTGCCTGGAGCCAATCCCCAGGGGGCAGCATTCAGTACTTC	CAWSQSPGGSIQYF
TRBV19	TRBJ2-1	-	-	TGTGCCAGTAGGCGTAGGGGAGGAACTAGCACAGGCAATGAGCAGTTCTTC	CASRRRGGTSTGNEQFF
TRBV4-2	TRBJ2-1	-	-	TGTGCCAGCAGCCCTCACCAGGGGACCTACAATGAGCAGTTCTTC	CASSPHQGTYNEQFF
TRBV14	TRBJ2-2	-	TRBD2	TGTGCCAGCAGCCAGCGACGACTAGCGGGAGTGGGCACCGGGGAGCTGTTTTTT	CASSQRRLAGVGTGELFF
TRBV15	TRBJ2-7	once	TRBD2	TGTGCCACCAGCAGAGAAGGGGGGAGCGGGAGCTCCTACGAGCAGTACTTC	CATSREGGSGSSYEQYF
TRBV19	TRBJ1-3	-	-	TGTGCCAGTAGTATACAGGGGATTGGAAACACCATATATTTT	CASSIQGIGNTIYF
TRBV20-1	TRBJ2-2	few	-	TGCAGTGCTGCGGGGAGCGGGGAGCTGTTTTTT	CSAAGSGELFF
TRBV7-9	TRBJ1-3	-	TRBD1	TGTGCCAGCAGCTTAGGCAGGGGGGTTCACTCTGGAAACACCATATATTTT	CASSLGRGVHSGNTIYF
TRBV28	TRBJ1-5	-	-	TGTGCCAGCAATATTCAGGGGTTACGTAATCAGCCCCAGCATTTT	CASNIQGLRNQPQHF
TRBV9	TRBJ2-2	-	-	TGTGCCAGCAGTTGGGGGGAAAACACCGGGGAGCTGTTTTTT	CASSWGENTGELFF
TRBV29-1	TRBJ1-4	few	TRBD1	TGCAGCGTTTACGGGACAGGGGGTGAAAAACTGTTTTTT	CSVYGTGGEKLFF
TRBV10-3	TRBJ2-5	-	TRBD2	TGTGCCATCAGTGATTCAAGACTAGCGGGAGAGGGCGAGACCCAGTACTTC	CAISDSRLAGEGETQYF
TRBV28	TRBJ2-7	-	TRBD1	TGTGCCAGCAGTCCCGCCGGGACAGGAGTCTCCTACGAGCAGTACTTC	CASSPAGTGVSYEQYF
TRBV5-4	TRBJ1-2	once	-	TGTGCCAGCAGCTTGGGTTCGGAGGGAAACTATGGCTACACCTTC	CASSLGSEGNYGYTF
TRBV7-8	TRBJ2-5	-	-	TGTGCCAGCAGCCCATATTGGACGGGGGAGACCCAGTACTTC	CASSPYWTGETQYF
TRBV29-1	TRBJ2-1	-	TRBD1	TGCAGCGTGAGGGACAGGGTGAATGAGCAGTTCTTC	CSVRDRVNEQFF
TRBV5-1	TRBJ2-3	-	TRBD2	TGCGCCAGCAGCCCGGGCGGGGGGGATACGCAGTATTTT	CASSPGGGDTQYF
TRBV6-5	TRBJ2-5	once	TRBD1	TGTGCCAGCAGTGGACAGGGCCCCCCCGAGACCCAGTACTTC	CASSGQGPPETQYF
TRBV6-1	TRBJ1-5	-	-	TGTGCCAGCATGCGGACAAGCAATCAGCCCCAGCATTTT	CASMRTSNQPQHF
TRBV18	TRBJ1-3	-	TRBD1	TGTGCCAGCTCACGCCAGACAGGGATCTCTGGAAACACCATATATTTT	CASSRQTGISGNTIYF
TRBV4-1	TRBJ2-7	-	TRBD2	TGCGCCAGCAGCCCCCTAGGAGCGGGAGTCAACGAGCAGTACTTC	CASSPLGAGVNEQYF
TRBV7-2	TRBJ2-3	-	-	TGTGCCAGCAGCTTAGGTCGGGGAGGAGATACGCAGTATTTT	CASSLGRGGDTQYF
TRBV4-1	TRBJ2-1	-	TRBD2	TGCGCCAGCAGCCAAGATTGGATAGCGGGAGGTCGGAATGAGCAGTTCTTC	CASSQDWIAGGRNEQFF
TRBV6-5	TRBJ2-7	-	-	TGTGCCAGCAGTTACTTCCGCTACTCCTACGAGCAGTACTTC	CASSYFRYSYEQYF
TRBV5-1	TRBJ2-5	-	TRBD1	TGCGCCAGCAGCTCGACGGGACAGCTCCAAGAGACCCAGTACTTC	CASSSTGQLQETQYF
TRBV5-1	TRBJ2-5	few	TRBD2	TGCGCCAGCAGCTTGAGTGGACTAGCGGGAGGTCGGGAGACCCAGTACTTC	CASSLSGLAGGRETQYF
TRBV2	TRBJ1-5	-	TRBD1	TGTGCCAGCAGTTCGGTCAGGGCAGGGGGCCTCTATAGCAATCAGCCCCAGCATTTT	CASSSVRAGGLYSNQPQHF
TRBV13	TRBJ2-7	-	TRBD2	TGTGCCAGCAGCTTAGGCCTTCCGACTAGCGCGAGCTCCTACGAGCAGTACTTC	CASSLGLPTSASSYEQYF
TRBV19	TRBJ2-7	-	TRBD1	TGTGCCAGTAGTATAGACATGGATACAGGGGTGGACGAGCAGTACTTC	CASSIDMDTGVDEQYF
TRBV28	TRBJ1-2	-	-	TGTGCCAGCAGTTTATTGGCAACAGCTAACTATGGCTACACCTTC	CASSLLATANYGYTF
TRBV6-6	TRBJ1-3	-	TRBD1	TGTGCCAGCAGTTACGGGACAGGTATATCTGGAAACACCATATATTTT	CASSYGTGISGNTIYF
TRBV30	TRBJ2-3	-	-	TGTGCCTGGAGTGTAAAGGTGGGAGTGGGGTTAAGAGATACGCAGTATTTT	CAWSVKVGVGLRDTQYF
TRBV11-2	TRBJ2-7	-	TRBD1	TGTGCCAGCAGCCCAGGACAGGGGGCCTACGAGCAGTACTTC	CASSPGQGAYEQYF
TRBV11-2	TRBJ1-1	few	-	TGTGCCAGCAGCTTAGACAGGGCTGAAGCTTTCTTT	CASSLDRAEAFF
TRBV2	TRBJ1-2	-	-	TGTGCCAGAAAATCCCCTTCTCCCGAGGGTGGCTACACCTTC	CARKSPSPEGGYTF